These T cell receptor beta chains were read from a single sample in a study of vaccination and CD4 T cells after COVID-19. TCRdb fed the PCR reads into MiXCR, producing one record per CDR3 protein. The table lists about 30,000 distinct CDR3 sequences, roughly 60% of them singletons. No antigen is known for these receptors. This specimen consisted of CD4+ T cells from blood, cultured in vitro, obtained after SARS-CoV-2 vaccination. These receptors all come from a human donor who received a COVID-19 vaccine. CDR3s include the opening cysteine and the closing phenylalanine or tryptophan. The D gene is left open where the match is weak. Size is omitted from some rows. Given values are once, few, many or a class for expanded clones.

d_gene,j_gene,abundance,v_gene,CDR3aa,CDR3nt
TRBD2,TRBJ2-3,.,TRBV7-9,CASSSTSGGAGAGTQYF,TGTGCCAGCAGCTCCACTAGCGGGGGGGCGGGGGCTGGTACGCAGTATTTT
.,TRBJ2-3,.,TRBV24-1,CATSAVRGYGTDTQYF,TGTGCCACCAGTGCGGTAAGGGGGTATGGCACAGATACGCAGTATTTT
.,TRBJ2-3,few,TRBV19,CASSPGTDTQYF,TGTGCCAGTAGCCCAGGCACAGATACGCAGTATTTT
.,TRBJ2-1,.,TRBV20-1,CSARPWRIQNNEQFF,TGCAGTGCTAGACCGTGGAGGATTCAGAACAATGAGCAGTTCTTC
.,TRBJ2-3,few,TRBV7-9,CASSLDADTQYF,TGTGCCAGCAGCTTAGACGCAGATACGCAGTATTTT
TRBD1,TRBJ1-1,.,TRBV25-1,CASSERGRSEAFF,TGTGCCAGCAGTGAGAGGGGGCGAAGTGAAGCTTTCTTT
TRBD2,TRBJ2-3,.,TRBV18,CASSQGLALITDTPYF,TGTGCCAGCTCACAAGGACTAGCCCTAATCACAGATACGCCGTATTTT
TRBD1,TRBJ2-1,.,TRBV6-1,CASRREQTGVGEQFF,TGTGCCAGCAGGAGGGAACAGACAGGGGTCGGTGAGCAGTTCTTC
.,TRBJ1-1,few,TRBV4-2,CASSQDTGYSNTEAFF,TGTGCCAGCAGCCAAGATACGGGATATTCGAACACTGAAGCTTTCTTT
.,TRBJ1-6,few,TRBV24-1,CATSDFLGGLGSPLHF,TGTGCCACCAGTGATTTTCTTGGGGGATTAGGTTCACCCCTCCACTTT
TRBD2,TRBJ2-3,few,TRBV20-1,CSARDGVIAGATTDTQYF,TGCAGTGCTAGAGACGGCGTAATAGCGGGGGCCACCACAGATACGCAGTATTTT
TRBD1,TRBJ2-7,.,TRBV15,CATSRRQGGEQYF,TGTGCCACCAGCAGGCGACAGGGGGGCGAGCAGTACTTC
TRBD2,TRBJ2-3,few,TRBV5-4,CASGLAGGRRDTQYF,TGTGCCAGCGGACTAGCGGGGGGGCGCAGAGATACGCAGTATTTT
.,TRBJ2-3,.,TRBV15,CATSRAGAARTDTQYF,TGTGCCACCAGCAGAGCAGGGGCCGCTCGTACAGATACGCAGTATTTT
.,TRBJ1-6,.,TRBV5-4,CASSSTGVYGSYNSPLHF,TGTGCCAGCAGCTCGACCGGGGTCTACGGGTCCTATAATTCACCCCTCCACTTT
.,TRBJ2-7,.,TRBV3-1,CASSLNSYEQYF,TGTGCCAGCAGCCTGAACTCCTACGAGCAGTACTTC
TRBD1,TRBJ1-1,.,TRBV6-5,CASSYYGTDAEAFF,TGTGCCAGCAGCTACTACGGGACAGACGCTGAAGCTTTCTTT
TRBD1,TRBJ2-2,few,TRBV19,CASSGQGPGELFF,TGTGCCAGTAGTGGACAGGGACCCGGGGAGCTGTTTTTT
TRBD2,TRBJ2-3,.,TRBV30,CAWRRGGSPTDTQYF,TGTGCCTGGAGGCGGGGGGGGTCCCCCACAGATACGCAGTATTTT
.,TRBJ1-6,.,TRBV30,CAWSVMRDYNSPLHF,TGTGCCTGGAGTGTAATGAGGGACTATAATTCACCCCTCCACTTT
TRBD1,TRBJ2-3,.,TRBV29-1,CSVARQGAADTQYF,TGCAGCGTTGCTCGGCAGGGGGCCGCAGATACGCAGTATTTT
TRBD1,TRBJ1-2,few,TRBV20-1,CSGSDRAGYGYTF,TGCAGTGGTTCGGACAGGGCGGGCTATGGCTACACCTTC
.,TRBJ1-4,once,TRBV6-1,CASSEMGQRNEKLFF,TGTGCCAGCAGTGAAATGGGCCAGAGGAATGAAAAACTGTTTTTT
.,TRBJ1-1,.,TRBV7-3,CASSLQGDTEAFF,TGTGCCAGCAGCTTACAGGGAGACACTGAAGCTTTCTTT
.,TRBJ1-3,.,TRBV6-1,CAEGQRGYF,TGTGCCGAGGGGCAGAGAGGGTATTTT
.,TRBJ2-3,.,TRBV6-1,CASSRGTTDTQYF,TGTGCCAGCAGCCGCGGGACAACAGATACGCAGTATTTT